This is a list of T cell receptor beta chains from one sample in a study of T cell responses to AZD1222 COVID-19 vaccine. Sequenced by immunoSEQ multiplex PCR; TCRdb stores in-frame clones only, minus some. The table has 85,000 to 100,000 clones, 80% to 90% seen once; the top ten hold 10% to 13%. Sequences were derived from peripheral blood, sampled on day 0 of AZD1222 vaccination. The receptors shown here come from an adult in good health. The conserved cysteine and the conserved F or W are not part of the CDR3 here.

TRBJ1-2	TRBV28	ASRGGSRLDGYT
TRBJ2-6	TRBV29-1	SVSSGGTGANVLT
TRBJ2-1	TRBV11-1	ASSLGLAVDEQF
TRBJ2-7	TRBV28	ASSPPSPYEQY
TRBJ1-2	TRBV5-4	ASSVDRGNGYT
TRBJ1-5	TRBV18	ASSPQGGGGNQPQH
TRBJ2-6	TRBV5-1	ASSNLTSGANVLT
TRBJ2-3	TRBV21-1	ASTLQPGGWRPDTQY
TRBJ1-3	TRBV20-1	SASSGQGSGNTIY
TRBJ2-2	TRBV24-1	ATSVGSGDTGELF
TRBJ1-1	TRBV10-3	AISATSTEAF
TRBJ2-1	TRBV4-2	ASSLEGEEYNEQF
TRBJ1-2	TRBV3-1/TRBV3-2	ASSQVPGLDGYT
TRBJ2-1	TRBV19	ASMGTGASSEQF
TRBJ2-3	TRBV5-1	ASSLERVPTDTQY
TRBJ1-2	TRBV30	AWSPGSNYGYT
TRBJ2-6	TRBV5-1	ASSLDLPGANVLT
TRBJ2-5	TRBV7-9	ASSLVPIQETQY
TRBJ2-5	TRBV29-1	SVALVGETQY
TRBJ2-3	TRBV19	ASSSGPQVLDTQY
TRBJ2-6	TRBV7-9	ASRRSGTGVAGANVLT
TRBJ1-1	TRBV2	ASSVSRQGWAEAF
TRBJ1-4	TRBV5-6	ASSWGGDPRGNEKLF
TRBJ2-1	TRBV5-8	ASSGGPGSYNEQF
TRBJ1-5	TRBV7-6	ASSLGGAQPQH
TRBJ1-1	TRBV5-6	ASSPVDGQNTEAF
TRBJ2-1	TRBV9	ASSKEWGETPYNEQF
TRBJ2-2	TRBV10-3	AISERQPGVTGELF
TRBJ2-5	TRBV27	ASSPRLAGTQETQY
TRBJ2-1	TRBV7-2	ASNAGTYNEQF
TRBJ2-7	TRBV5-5	ASSLTSYEQY
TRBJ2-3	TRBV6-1	ASSERLAATDTQY
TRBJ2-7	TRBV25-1	ASSDRTGGFEQY
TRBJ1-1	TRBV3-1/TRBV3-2	ASSQTGTGLLAF
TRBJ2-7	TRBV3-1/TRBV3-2	ASMASAHEQY
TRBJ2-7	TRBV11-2	ASSFLGLAHEQY
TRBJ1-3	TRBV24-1	ATVACSGNTIY
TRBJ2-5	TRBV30	AWRHWTKQETQY
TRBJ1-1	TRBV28	ASRPRDRGNTEAF
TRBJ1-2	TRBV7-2	ASSLRATRDRDGYT
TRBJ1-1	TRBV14	ASSRGTPNTEAF
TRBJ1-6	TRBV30	AWSVWGLDNSPLH
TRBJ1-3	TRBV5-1	ASSSGPGPGNTIY
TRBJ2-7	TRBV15	ATSRRGQGTSYEQY
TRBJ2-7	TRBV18	ASSPTLAHEQY
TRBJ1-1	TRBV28	ASSLRGRKAEAF
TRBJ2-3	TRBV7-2	ASSTGLAETDTQY
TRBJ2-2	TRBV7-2	ASSLRQGVITNTGELF
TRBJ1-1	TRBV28	ASGQSHKAF
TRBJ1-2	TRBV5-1	ASSPSSSLYGYT
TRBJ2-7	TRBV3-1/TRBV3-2	ASSQASGHYEQY
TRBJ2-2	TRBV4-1	ASSQDPSGGPTGELF
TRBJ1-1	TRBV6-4	ASKPGHQSTEAF
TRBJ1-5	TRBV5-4	ASSSDPGNQPQH
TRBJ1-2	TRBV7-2	ASTVTLGASYGYT
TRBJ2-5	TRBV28	ASSFLHLGQFQETQY
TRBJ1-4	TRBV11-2	ASSLGGQGSEKLF